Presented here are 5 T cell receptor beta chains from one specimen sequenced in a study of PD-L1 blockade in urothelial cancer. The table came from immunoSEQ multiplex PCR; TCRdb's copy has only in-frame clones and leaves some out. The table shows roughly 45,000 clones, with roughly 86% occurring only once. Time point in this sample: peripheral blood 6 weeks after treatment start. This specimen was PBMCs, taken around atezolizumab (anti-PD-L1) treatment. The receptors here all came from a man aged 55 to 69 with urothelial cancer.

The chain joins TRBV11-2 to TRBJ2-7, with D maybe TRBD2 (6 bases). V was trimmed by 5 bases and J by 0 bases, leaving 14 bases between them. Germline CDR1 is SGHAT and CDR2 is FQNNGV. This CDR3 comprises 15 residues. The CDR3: CASSLSGGPSYEQYF. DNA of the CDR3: TGTGCCAGCAGCCTCTCCGGGGGTCCCTCCTACGAGCAGTACTTC.

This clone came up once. The CDR3 coding sequence is TGTGCCAGCAGCTTAAGACAGGGTCAATTCTCTGGAAACACCATATATTTT. Residues: CASSLRQGQFSGNTIYF. The chain recombines TRBV11-2 with TRBJ1-3; TRBD1 matches at 7 bases. CDR3 length: 17 amino acids. V was clipped by 2 bases and J by 0 bases; unmatched bases: 7. CDR1 SGHAT and CDR2 FQNNGV come from the germline V gene.

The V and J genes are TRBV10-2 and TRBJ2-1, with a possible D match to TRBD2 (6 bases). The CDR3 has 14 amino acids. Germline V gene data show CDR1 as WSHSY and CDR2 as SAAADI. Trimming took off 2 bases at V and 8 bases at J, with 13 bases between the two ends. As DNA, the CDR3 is TGCGCCAGCAGTGAGAACCCCCGGAGGGATGAGCAGTTCTTC. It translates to CASSENPRRDEQFF.

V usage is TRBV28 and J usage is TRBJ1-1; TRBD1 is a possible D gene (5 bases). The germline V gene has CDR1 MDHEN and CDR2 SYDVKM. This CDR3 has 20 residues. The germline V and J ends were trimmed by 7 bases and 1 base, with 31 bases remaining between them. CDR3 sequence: CASNLGFWGGVNVGNTEAFF. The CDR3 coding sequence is TGTGCCAGCAATCTGGGCTTCTGGGGAGGGGTAAATGTAGGGAACACTGAAGCTTTCTTT.

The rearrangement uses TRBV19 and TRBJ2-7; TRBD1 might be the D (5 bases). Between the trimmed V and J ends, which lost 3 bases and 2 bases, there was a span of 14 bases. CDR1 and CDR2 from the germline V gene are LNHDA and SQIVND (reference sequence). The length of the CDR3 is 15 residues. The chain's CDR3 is CASSMSTGSPYEQYF. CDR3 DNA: TGTGCCAGTAGTATGAGTACAGGTTCCCCCTACGAGCAGTACTTC.